This T cell receptor (beta chain) was retrieved from a study of post-analysis software for immune sequencing data. Findings and limits, study-wide: Five TRBV segments were significantly more frequent in patients than in controls. TRBV5-6, TRBV5-1 and TRBV20-1 were among these segments.

TCR beta cDNA libraries had unique molecular identifiers. Using its own MiXCR run on the PCR reads, TCRdb lists one record per CDR3 protein. The sample lists 150,000 to 200,000 distinct CDR3 sequences; 30% to 45% were seen once. Trimming pared 4 bases from V and 4 bases from J, leaving 17 bases between. The CDR3 runs 16 residues. CDR1 and CDR2 (germline): PRHDT, FYEKMQ (reference sequence). Concerning this clonotype itself: The target antigen is unknown.

V gene TRBV13 combines with J gene TRBJ2-1; the D is unclear. The source is a girl between 10 and 17 years old with multiple sclerosis. Sequenced material: blood, taken after autologous hematopoietic stem cell transplantation. This CDR3 is CASSSFSIRAYNEQFF. The CDR3 nucleotides read TGTGCCAGCAGCTCCTTTTCGATTCGTGCTTACAATGAGCAGTTCTTC.